One and the same sample provided the 26 T cell receptor beta chains below, sequenced in a study of cytomegalovirus exposure and HLA in healthy donors. Primers included in the PCR were 60 Vbeta and 13 Jbeta primers. The repertoire was sequenced with immunoSEQ multiplex PCR; TCRdb's copy has only in-frame clones and lacks some. The sample holds more than 95,000 clones, about 78% seen once. Sequencing was done on a sample of PBMCs. The receptors originated from a female donor in good health and CMV-seronegative.

The CDR3 DNA reads as TGTGCCAGCAGCTTAACTCCCGCCTACGAGCAGTACTTC. Its protein is CASSLTPAYEQYF. The chain links TRBV7-2 to TRBJ2-5; D uncertain. The end of the DNA is better explained by TRBJ2-7, so the J call may be wrong. CDR1 and CDR2 from the germline V gene are SGHTA and FQGNSA. This CDR3 spans 13 amino acids.

The chain links TRBV7-6 to TRBJ2-2, with D possibly being TRBD1 (6 bases). CDR1 is SGHVS and CDR2 is FNYEAQ in the germline V gene. V was pared by 5 bases and J by 8 bases, with 21 bases between. The CDR3 loop spans 16 amino acids. CDR3 bases: TGTGCCAGCAGCCGAGAAACAGGGTTGATCGCAGGGGAGCTGTTTTTT. Protein product: CASSRETGLIAGELFF.

Points on this clone: A junction boundary mismatches the germline segment, possibly from a read error. The J gene is TRBJ2-4, the V gene TRBV10-2; D is uncertain. The CDR3 spans 13 residues. The germline V gene has CDR1 WSHSY and CDR2 SAAADI. The CDR3 sequence: CASSGATKNSQYF. The CDR3 DNA follows: TGCGCCAGCAGTGGGGCGACCAAAAACAGTCAGTACTTC.

This chain links TRBV11-2 with TRBJ2-7, with D perhaps TRBD1 (6 bases). CDR1 is SGHAT, CDR2 FQNNGV, per germline. The V end was cut by 2 bases, the J end by 0 bases, with 14 bases between. This CDR3 has 16 amino acids. The CDR3, as DNA: TGTGCCAGCAGCTTATTGTCAGGGGCCGCCTCCTACGAGCAGTACTTC. Translating gives CASSLLSGAASYEQYF.

The J gene is TRBJ2-1, the V gene TRBV4-1; 8 bases fit TRBD2. CDR1 and CDR2 from the germline V gene are MGHRA and YSYEKL. CDR3 size: 17 residues. The V segment lost 1 base and the J segment 8 bases; nucleotides outside the gene matches: 13. CDR3 coding DNA: TGCGCCAGCAGCCAAGTTTGGGTGGCTAGCGGGTTGGATGAGCAGTTCTTC. This gives the protein CASSQVWVASGLDEQFF.

CDR3: CASSLAGQADYGYTF. The CDR3 DNA is TGTGCCAGCAGCTTGGCCGGACAGGCGGACTATGGCTACACCTTC. V is TRBV5-5 and J is TRBJ1-2, with 7 bases identical to TRBD1. With 0 bases clipped from V and 3 bases from J, the junction kept 5 bases outside the gene matches. The CDR3 consists of 15 residues. Germline V CDR1 and CDR2: SGHKS, YYEKEE (reference sequence). The variable domain in full, completed from reference TRBV5-5 and TRBJ1-2, reads DAGVTQSPTHLIKTRGQQVTLRCSPISGHKSVSWYQQVLGQGPQFIFQYYEKEERGRGNFPDRFSARQFPNYSSELNVNALLLGDSALYLCASSLAGQADYGYTFGSGTRLTVV.

The V call is TRBV7-3, the J call TRBJ1-6, with TRBD1 matching over 11 bases. V shed 6 bases, J shed 8 bases, and the junction held 6 bases outside the gene matches. The germline CDR1 and CDR2 sequences are SGHTA and FQGTGA. The CDR3 loop spans 15 amino acids. The CDR3 DNA is TGTGCCAGCAGATTATCGGGACAGGGGGATTCACCCCTCCACTTT. Encoded protein: CASRLSGQGDSPLHF. Full variable domain (missing parts from reference TRBV7-3 and TRBJ1-6): GAGVSQTPSNKVTEKGKYVELRCDPISGHTALYWYRQSLGQGPEFLIYFQGTGAADDSGLPNDRFFAVRPEGSVSTLKIQRTERGDSAVYLCASRLSGQGDSPLHFGNGTRLTVT.

This chain links TRBV27 with TRBJ2-1; tentative D call: TRBD2 (6 bases). V lost 6 bases, J lost 5 bases, and 11 bases lay in between. The CDR3 sequence is 13 residues long. CDR1 MNHEY and CDR2 SMNVEV come from the germline V gene (reference sequence). As DNA, the CDR3 is TGTGCCAGCAGGACCTGGGAGGACAATGAGCAGTTCTTC. This gives the protein CASRTWEDNEQFF.

This chain joins TRBV6-1 and TRBJ2-1; no reliable D call. The CDR3 is 15 residues long. From germline, CDR1 is MNHNS and CDR2 SASEGT. V lost 1 base and J lost 0, with 7 bases in between. The DNA for the CDR3 is TGTGCCAGCAGTGAAGTGGCTAGCTCCTACAATGAGCAGTTCTTC. It encodes CASSEVASSYNEQFF.

The CDR3 DNA follows: TGCGCCAGCAGCCAAGTCATGATCGTTCGTCAGGGCAAAGGCTACACCTTC. Encoded protein: CASSQVMIVRQGKGYTF. The chain uses TRBV4-1 and TRBJ1-2; possible D gene TRBD1, 5 bases. The V end was cut by 1 base, the J end by 8 bases, with 23 bases between. This CDR3 is built from 17 residues. The germline V gene has CDR1 MGHRA and CDR2 YSYEKL.

V gene TRBV2 combines with J gene TRBJ1-1; D may be TRBD1 (5 bases). Germline-derived CDR1 and CDR2 are SNHLY and FYNNEI. V was clipped by 5 bases and J by 4 bases, with 14 bases between them. This CDR3 has 14 residues. The CDR3 DNA reads TGTGCCAGCAGTCAAGATCCAGGGATCACTGAAGCTTTCTTT. This sequence encodes CASSQDPGITEAFF.

This sequence joins TRBV5-1 and TRBJ1-1; 7 bases agree with TRBD1. V lost 4 bases to trimming and J lost 2 bases; unmatched junction nucleotides: 8. This CDR3 has 15 residues. Germline CDR1 is SGHRS and CDR2 is YFSETQ. The chain's CDR3 is CASSTGTDGNTEAFF. The CDR3 bases are TGCGCCAGCAGCACAGGGACAGATGGAAACACTGAAGCTTTCTTT. The complete variable domain, with remaining parts taken from reference TRBV5-1 and TRBJ1-1, reads KAGVTQTPRYLIKTRGQQVTLSCSPISGHRSVSWYQQTPGQGLQFLFEYFSETQRNKGNFPGRFSGRQFSNSRSEMNVSTLELGDSALYLCASSTGTDGNTEAFFGQGTRLTVV.

In this sample, this clone turned up once. V is TRBV19 and J is TRBJ1-4, with D maybe TRBD1 (6 bases). The germline CDR1 and CDR2 sequences are LNHDA and SQIVND (reference sequence). The CDR3 loop spans 16 amino acids. V lost 7 bases and J lost 0, with 15 bases in between. CDR3 loop: CASTLGGSATNEKLFF. For the CDR3, the DNA is TGTGCCAGTACCCTTGGGGGCTCTGCAACTAATGAAAAACTGTTTTTT.

The rearrangement uses TRBV10-3 and TRBJ1-1, with 7 nucleotides matching TRBD1. With V trimmed by 0 bases and J by 8 bases, 9 bases remained unmatched. CDR1 and CDR2 from the germline V gene are ENHRY and SYGVKD. The CDR3 consists of 15 residues. The CDR3 nucleotides read TGTGCCATCAGTGAGTCAGAGGGGGCGAGAACCGAAGCTTTCTTT. It translates to CAISESEGARTEAFF.

The chain has TRBV27 and TRBJ2-7, with 9 nucleotides matching TRBD2. The CDR3 contains 16 residues. Losses at the gene ends were 0 bases for V and 9 bases for J; bases not matched to a gene: 12. Per the germline V gene, CDR1 is MNHEY and CDR2 is SMNVEV (reference sequence). As DNA, the CDR3 is TGTGCCAGCAGTTTATCTTCGTCGCTAGCGGGACTTATGCAGTACTTC. Its protein is CASSLSSSLAGLMQYF.

This clone is a singleton in its sample. This sequence joins TRBV6-6 and TRBJ1-5; D is possibly TRBD1 (5 bases). CDR1 MNHNY and CDR2 SVGAGI come from the germline V gene (reference sequence). The CDR3 is made up of 15 amino acids. Trimming stripped 0 bases from V and 0 bases from J, with 6 bases between. CDR3 DNA sequence: TGTGCCAGCAGTTACTCGGGACTTAGCAATCAGCCCCAGCATTTT. Translation gives CASSYSGLSNQPQHF.

The V call is TRBV6-5, the J call TRBJ2-2, with D hard to call. This CDR3 is 14 amino acids long. Trimming took 7 bases from V and 0 from J, leaving 9 bases between them. Germline CDR1 and CDR2: MNHEY and SVGAGI. DNA for the CDR3: TGTGCCAGCAAACTCGTGGCGAACACCGGGGAGCTGTTTTTT. Translation: CASKLVANTGELFF.

This chain joins TRBV6-5 and TRBJ1-4; TRBD1 matches 7 bases. The CDR3 covers 14 residues. The V segment lost 5 bases and the J segment 7 bases; nucleotides outside the gene matches: 7. CDR1 is MNHEY, CDR2 SVGAGI, per germline. This chain's CDR3 is CASSTTGAGEKLFF. DNA of the CDR3: TGTGCCAGCAGTACAACAGGGGCAGGTGAAAAACTGTTTTTT.

The chain combines TRBV5-1 with TRBJ1-2, with TRBD1 matching over 7 bases. Trimming cost V 4 bases and J 4 bases; bases outside gene matches: 10. The CDR3 totals 15 residues. Germline V gene sequence: CDR1 SGHRS, CDR2 YFSETQ. CDR3 protein: CASSVPGTASYGYTF. For the CDR3, the DNA is TGCGCCAGCAGCGTCCCCGGGACAGCCAGCTATGGCTACACCTTC.

This chain joins TRBV7-9 and TRBJ1-1; TRBD1 might be the D (6 bases). With 3 bases removed from V and 7 bases from J, the gap between germline ends came to 9 bases. Germline V gene lookup returns CDR1 SEHNR and CDR2 FQNEAQ (reference sequence). The CDR3 spans 12 residues. In DNA, the CDR3 is TGTGCCAGCAGCTTGCGACAGGTTGAAGCTTTCTTT. Its translation is CASSLRQVEAFF.

The J gene is TRBJ2-1, the V gene TRBV30; 9 positions match TRBD2. J was trimmed by 5 bases and V by 2 bases; bases with no gene match: 4. The CDR3 loop spans 14 amino acids. Germline values: CDR1 GTSNPN, CDR2 SVGIG (reference sequence). The CDR3 region has the DNA TGTGCCTGGAGTTTGGCTAGCGGGAACAATGAGCAGTTCTTC. It codes for CAWSLASGNNEQFF. The full variable domain, completed using reference TRBV30 and TRBJ2-1, is SQTIHQWPATLVQPVGSPLSLECTVEGTSNPNLYWYRQAAGRGLQLLFYSVGIGQISSEVPQNLSASRPQDRQFILSSKKLLLSDSGFYLCAWSLASGNNEQFFGPGTRLTVL.

This chain uses TRBV5-5 with TRBJ2-7, with 14 bases identical to TRBD2. The CDR3 spans 17 residues. V lost 4 bases to trimming and J lost 2 bases; unmatched junction nucleotides: 8. Germline V gene lookup returns CDR1 SGHKS and CDR2 YYEKEE (reference sequence). The CDR3, as DNA: TGTGCCAGCAGCCCGGGACTAGCGGGAGTTGAGCCCTACGAGCAGTACTTC. This codes for CASSPGLAGVEPYEQYF.

Remarks on this clone: The sample carries other DNA sequences with the same CDR3. V and J are TRBV28 and TRBJ2-5, with TRBD2 matching over 8 bases. There are 15 residues in the CDR3. Germline-derived CDR1 and CDR2 are MDHEN and SYDVKM. V lost 5 bases to trimming and J lost 2 bases; unmatched junction nucleotides: 7. The CDR3 region has the DNA TGTGCCAGCAGTATTCTTAGCGGGAATCAAGAGACCCAGTACTTC. Its protein product is CASSILSGNQETQYF.

This chain joins TRBV5-1 and TRBJ2-7, with 9 bases fitting TRBD2. This CDR3 is 14 amino acids long. Looked up from germline, CDR1 is SGHRS and CDR2 is YFSETQ. The V segment lost 5 bases and the J segment 4 bases; nucleotides outside the gene matches: 7. The CDR3 spells CASRTASGRYEQYF. The CDR3, as DNA: TGCGCCAGCAGAACGGCAAGCGGGAGGTACGAGCAGTACTTC.

The gene calls are TRBV9 and TRBJ2-1; 7 bases fit TRBD2. The germline gives CDR1 SGDLS, CDR2 YYNGEE. V lost 2 bases and J lost 0; bases outside the gene matches: 2. The CDR3 length is 15 residues. This CDR3 is CASSVRDYSYNEQFF. Written as DNA, the CDR3 is TGTGCCAGCAGCGTTAGGGACTACTCCTACAATGAGCAGTTCTTC. Supplemented by reference TRBV9 and TRBJ2-1, the full variable domain reads DSGVTQTPKHLITATGQRVTLRCSPRSGDLSVYWYQQSLDQGLQFLIQYYNGEERAKGNILERFSAQQFPDLHSELNLSSLELGDSALYFCASSVRDYSYNEQFFGPGTRLTVL.

The rearrangement uses TRBV5-1 and TRBJ2-1; D call uncertain. V was shortened by 0 bases and J by 8 bases, with 18 bases between the two germline ends. CDR3 length: 16 residues. Germline assignment: CDR1 SGHRS and CDR2 YFSETQ. The CDR3 region has the DNA TGCGCCAGCAGCTTGGGGATGCAGGTCATGGGCGATGAGCAGTTCTTC. Protein sequence: CASSLGMQVMGDEQFF.